Listed below are T cell receptor beta chains from one sample, sequenced in a study of T cells in Graves' hyperthyroidism and ophthalmopathy. Each CDR3 protein is one row after TCRdb ran MiXCR on the multiplex PCR reads. The profile covers some 600,000 distinct CDR3 sequences, with about 45% appearing a single time and approximately 8.2% taken by the ten largest. Sequenced sample: peripheral blood or thyroid tissue (not recorded which). Every receptor here comes from a woman under 30 with Graves' hyperthyroidism. Both conserved end residues are part of each CDR3. Fields, in order: V gene, J gene, D gene, clone size, CDR3 protein, CDR3 DNA. The D gene is left open where the match is weak. Not every row has a clone size; where given, it reads once, few, many or a size class.

TRBV24-1,TRBJ2-2,TRBD2,-,CATSDLELAGAPGELFF,TGTGCCACCAGTGATTTGGAGCTAGCGGGGGCCCCCGGGGAGCTGTTTTTT
TRBV19,TRBJ1-5,TRBD1,-,CASSAGTGNRQPQHF,TGTGCCAGCTCAGCCGGGACAGGGAATCGTCAGCCCCAGCATTTT
TRBV2,TRBJ1-1,-,once,CASRTGEEGEAFF,TGTGCCAGCAGGACAGGCGAGGAGGGTGAAGCTTTCTTT
TRBV11-1,TRBJ2-5,-,once,CASSSYDSQETQYF,TGTGCCAGCAGCTCCTACGACAGTCAAGAGACCCAGTACTTC
TRBV24-1,TRBJ1-5,-,-,CATSDPGGMAQPQHF,TGTGCCACCAGTGATCCGGGGGGCATGGCTCAGCCCCAGCATTTT
TRBV7-2,TRBJ2-5,-,-,CASRISSDKEETQYF,TGTGCCAGCAGAATTTCTAGCGATAAGGAAGAGACCCAGTACTTC
TRBV10-2,TRBJ2-7,TRBD2,few,CASSEAGLAGVEQYF,TGCGCCAGCAGTGAGGCGGGACTAGCGGGAGTAGAGCAGTACTTC
TRBV7-8,TRBJ2-6,-,-,CASLRGTGANVLTF,TGTGCCAGCCTCCGGGGTACTGGGGCCAACGTCCTGACTTTC
TRBV10-3,TRBJ1-1,TRBD1,once,CAIEDREMNTEAFF,TGTGCCATCGAGGACAGGGAAATGAACACTGAAGCTTTCTTT
TRBV29-1,TRBJ2-7,TRBD2,many,CSGTSGRNEQYF,TGCAGCGGAACTAGCGGGAGAAACGAGCAGTACTTC
TRBV29-1,TRBJ1-1,-,-,CSVGDTATEAFF,TGCAGCGTTGGGGACACAGCGACTGAAGCTTTCTTT
TRBV29-1,TRBJ1-2,-,-,CSARDPQVGYTF,TGCAGTGCTAGAGATCCCCAGGTTGGCTACACCTTC
TRBV7-9,TRBJ2-5,TRBD1,once,CASSLAPTGIGNQPQYF,TGCGCCAGCAGCTTGGCCCCGACAGGGATCGGCAATCAGCCCCAGTACTTC
TRBV29-1,TRBJ2-2,-,few,CSFRQGGTGELFF,TGCAGCTTTCGACAGGGAGGCACCGGGGAGCTGTTTTTT
TRBV9,TRBJ2-5,-,few,CASSAQPTPEETQYF,TGTGCCAGCAGCGCCCAACCAACGCCTGAGGAGACCCAGTACTTC
TRBV7-9,TRBJ2-2,-,-,CASSLGDQGDTGELFF,TGTGCCAGCAGCTTAGGGGACCAGGGCGACACCGGGGAGCTGTTTTTT
TRBV10-3,TRBJ1-3,-,-,CASSRSQDSGNTIYF,TGTGCCAGCAGCCGATCACAGGATTCTGGAAACACCATATATTTT
TRBV6-5,TRBJ2-2,-,few,CASRPGELFF,TGTGCCAGCAGGCCAGGGGAGCTGTTTTTT
TRBV20-1,TRBJ2-7,-,few,CSARGIRDGEQYF,TGCAGTGCTAGAGGAATCAGGGACGGTGAGCAGTACTTC
TRBV20-1,TRBJ2-7,-,-,CSALDTPKAYEQYF,TGCAGTGCTCTGGACACACCCAAGGCCTACGAGCAGTACTTC
TRBV19,TRBJ1-5,-,-,CASSTDATGLSNQPQHF,TGTGCCAGCAGTACGGACGCTACAGGGTTAAGCAATCAGCCCCAGCATTTT
TRBV9,TRBJ1-2,TRBD1,-,CASSLPQPTGVQGYTF,TGTGCCAGCAGCTTACCCCAACCGACAGGGGTTCAGGGCTACACCTTC
TRBV6-6,TRBJ2-7,-,-,CASSLRENEQYF,TGTGCCAGCAGTTTGCGAGAGAACGAGCAGTACTTC
TRBV15,TRBJ1-2,TRBD1,-,CATSSAPGTGDGYTF,TGTGCCACCAGCAGCGCCCCCGGGACAGGGGACGGCTACACCTTC
TRBV15,TRBJ1-6,TRBD1,-,CATSRGRALSRQGNSPLHF,TGTGCCACCAGCAGAGGCAGGGCCCTTTCGAGACAGGGAAATTCACCCCTCCACTTT
TRBV2,TRBJ2-5,TRBD2,few,CASSEGREVVTQYF,TGTGCCAGCAGTGAAGGGCGGGAGGTGGTGACCCAGTACTTC
TRBV29-1,TRBJ1-2,TRBD1,many,CSVGQGPSRYGYTF,TGCAGCGTCGGACAGGGTCCCTCTAGATATGGCTACACCTTC
TRBV14,TRBJ2-2,-,-,CASSQDREFGELFF,TGTGCCAGCAGCCAAGATCGAGAGTTCGGGGAGCTGTTTTTT
TRBV7-2,TRBJ2-2,-,-,CGGERGRWTGELFF,TGTGGTGGCGAGAGGGGTAGATGGACCGGGGAGCTGTTTTTT
TRBV7-8,TRBJ1-2,-,many,CASSSVEGVRKGYGYTF,TGTGCCAGCAGCTCGGTGGAGGGCGTAAGGAAAGGCTATGGCTACACCTTC
TRBV5-4,TRBJ2-2,-,-,CASSFPDTGELFF,TGTGCCAGCAGCTTCCCCGACACCGGGGAGCTGTTTTTT
TRBV2,TRBJ1-2,TRBD1,few,CASKGQGSYGYTF,TGTGCCAGCAAGGGACAGGGCTCCTATGGCTACACCTTC
TRBV12-5,TRBJ2-7,-,-,CASSYVRGEQYF,TGTGCCAGCAGTTACGTTAGGGGAGAGCAGTACTTC
TRBV4-1,TRBJ1-2,-,-,CASSQGYGTERTF,TGCGCCAGCAGCCAGGGGTATGGGACGGAACGCACCTTC
TRBV29-1,TRBJ2-5,TRBD2,-,CSVGTSFGTQYF,TGCAGCGTGGGGACTAGTTTCGGGACCCAGTACTTC
TRBV7-2,TRBJ1-1,-,-,CASSLELGQEAFF,TGTGCCAGCAGCTTAGAACTGGGACAAGAAGCTTTCTTT
TRBV4-2,TRBJ2-7,-,-,CASSQEISGGEQYF,TGTGCCAGCAGCCAAGAAATTAGCGGTGGCGAGCAGTACTTC
TRBV19,TRBJ1-1,-,many,CASRGVGNTEAFF,TGTGCCAGTAGAGGCGTGGGGAACACTGAAGCTTTCTTT
TRBV20-1,TRBJ1-6,TRBD1,-,CSAETDRGLPLHF,TGCAGTGCGGAAACGGACAGGGGTTTACCCCTCCACTTT
TRBV15,TRBJ1-3,-,many,CATSRDLGFGNTIYF,TGTGCCACCAGCAGAGATCTGGGTTTTGGAAACACCATATATTTT
TRBV10-2,TRBJ2-7,TRBD2,-,CASSESIAGDEQYF,TGCGCCAGCAGTGAGTCGATAGCGGGAGACGAGCAGTACTTC
TRBV2,TRBJ2-7,-,-,CASSYEVGTYEQYF,TGTGCCAGCAGTTACGAAGTTGGTACCTACGAGCAGTACTTC
TRBV7-3,TRBJ1-1,-,few,CASSFPANTEAFF,TGTGCCAGCAGCTTCCCCGCGAACACTGAAGCTTTCTTT